The 5 T cell receptor beta chains given below trace back to one sample, sequenced in a study of T and B cells in COVID-19 patients. Multiplex PCR with BIOMED2 TRB-A/B primer pools amplified TRB rearrangements. TCRdb re-called the multiplex PCR reads through MiXCR, storing one row per CDR3 protein. The data contain tens of thousands of distinct CDR3 sequences, approximately 30% of them singletons. TRB was amplified from around 230-520 ng of blood genomic DNA. Sequencing was carried out using blood. Every receptor here comes from a human donor who had recovered from COVID-19.

The chain has TRBV6-1 and TRBJ2-5; 9 nucleotides align to TRBD2. V lost 3 bases, J lost 5 bases, and 7 bases stayed unmatched. The CDR3 runs to 15 residues. Germline lookup yields CDR1 MNHNS and CDR2 SASEGT. CDR3 nucleotides: TGTGCCAGCAGTGACGCAGGACTAGCGCGCGAGACCCAGTACTTC. Its protein is CASSDAGLARETQYF.

The sample holds a few counts of this clonotype. The chain carries TRBV7-2 and TRBJ2-3; D is possibly TRBD2 (6 bases). V gave up 5 bases and J gave up 5 bases, with 14 bases separating them. Germline CDR1 reads SGHTA; CDR2 reads FQGNSA. This CDR3 contains 14 residues. The CDR3 here is CASSPRFGGDTQYF. CDR3 DNA: TGTGCCAGCAGCCCGCGGTTCGGGGGAGATACGCAGTATTTT. The full variable domain, with the rest looked up from reference TRBV7-2 and TRBJ2-3, is GAGVSQSPSNKVTEKGKDVELRCDPISGHTALYWYRQSLGQGLEFLIYFQGNSAPDKSGLPSDRFSAERTGGSVSTLTIQRTQQEDSAVYLCASSPRFGGDTQYFGPGTRLTVL.

In its sample, this clonotype ranks as medium-sized. This chain joins TRBV29-1 and TRBJ2-1; D gene uncertain. V was clipped by 2 bases and J by 4 bases, with 3 bases between them. This CDR3 has 11 residues. The germline CDR1 and CDR2 sequences are SQVTM and ANQGSEA. The CDR3 nucleotides read TGCAGCGTTGAACCTTACAATGAGCAGTTCTTC. Protein: CSVEPYNEQFF.

This clonotype was counted ten times or more. This chain joins TRBV12-3 or TRBV12-4 and TRBJ2-1, with TRBD1 matching over 7 bases. V trimming: 0 bases; J trimming: 4 bases; junction bases outside the gene matches: 15. The CDR3 consists of 19 residues. The CDR3 sequence is CASSLARLNRDSLYNEQFF. CDR3 DNA sequence: TGTGCCAGCAGTTTAGCCCGACTTAACCGGGACAGCCTTTACAATGAGCAGTTCTTC.

This clonotype is deemed medium-sized. The chain has TRBV19 and TRBJ2-1; TRBD2 matches at 8 bases. Germline trimming cut 5 bases from V and 4 bases from J; bases unmatched to any gene: 10. CDR1 and CDR2 (germline): LNHDA, SQIVND (reference sequence). The length of the CDR3 is 16 residues. CDR3 in DNA: TGTGCCAGTAGTCCCACGGGGGGGCCGAGATACAATGAGCAGTTCTTC. Its translation: CASSPTGGPRYNEQFF.